A single sample gave rise to the 2 T cell receptor beta chains below, sequenced in a study of T cells in Graves' hyperthyroidism and ophthalmopathy. Amplification of TCR beta CDR3 regions used RNA as the template. HTBI primers were the set used in a first-round RT-PCR of the TCR CDR3. TCRdb redid the calling of the multiplex PCR reads with MiXCR, one entry per CDR3 protein. The sample shows 250,000 to 300,000 distinct CDR3 sequences, about 17% of them seen only once. Sequenced sample: blood. All receptors come from a woman between 55 and 75 years old with Graves' ophthalmopathy.

V usage is TRBV28 and J usage is TRBJ1-1; no definite D call. Germline assignment: CDR1 MDHEN and CDR2 SYDVKM. The length of the CDR3 is 15 residues. Trimming cost V 2 bases and J 5 bases, with 15 bases left between them. This chain's CDR3 is CASSLMGGWRTEAFF. In DNA form, the CDR3 reads TGTGCCAGCAGTTTAATGGGAGGTTGGAGAACTGAAGCTTTCTTT. The whole variable domain, remainder taken from reference TRBV28 and TRBJ1-1, is DVKVTQSSRYLVKRTGEKVFLECVQDMDHENMFWYRQDPGLGLRLIYFSYDVKMKEKGDIPEGYSVSREKKERFSLILESASTNQTSMYLCASSLMGGWRTEAFFGQGTRLTVV.

This clonotype has more than one count but fewer than ten. V gene TRBV20-1 combines with J gene TRBJ1-1; D is unresolved. Germline CDR1 is DFQATT and CDR2 is SNEGSKA (reference sequence). Trimming took off 0 bases at V and 5 bases at J, with 7 bases between the two ends. The CDR3 loop spans 12 amino acids. DNA for the CDR3: TGCAGTGCTAGAGATTTGCGAACTGAAGCTTTCTTT. Protein: CSARDLRTEAFF.